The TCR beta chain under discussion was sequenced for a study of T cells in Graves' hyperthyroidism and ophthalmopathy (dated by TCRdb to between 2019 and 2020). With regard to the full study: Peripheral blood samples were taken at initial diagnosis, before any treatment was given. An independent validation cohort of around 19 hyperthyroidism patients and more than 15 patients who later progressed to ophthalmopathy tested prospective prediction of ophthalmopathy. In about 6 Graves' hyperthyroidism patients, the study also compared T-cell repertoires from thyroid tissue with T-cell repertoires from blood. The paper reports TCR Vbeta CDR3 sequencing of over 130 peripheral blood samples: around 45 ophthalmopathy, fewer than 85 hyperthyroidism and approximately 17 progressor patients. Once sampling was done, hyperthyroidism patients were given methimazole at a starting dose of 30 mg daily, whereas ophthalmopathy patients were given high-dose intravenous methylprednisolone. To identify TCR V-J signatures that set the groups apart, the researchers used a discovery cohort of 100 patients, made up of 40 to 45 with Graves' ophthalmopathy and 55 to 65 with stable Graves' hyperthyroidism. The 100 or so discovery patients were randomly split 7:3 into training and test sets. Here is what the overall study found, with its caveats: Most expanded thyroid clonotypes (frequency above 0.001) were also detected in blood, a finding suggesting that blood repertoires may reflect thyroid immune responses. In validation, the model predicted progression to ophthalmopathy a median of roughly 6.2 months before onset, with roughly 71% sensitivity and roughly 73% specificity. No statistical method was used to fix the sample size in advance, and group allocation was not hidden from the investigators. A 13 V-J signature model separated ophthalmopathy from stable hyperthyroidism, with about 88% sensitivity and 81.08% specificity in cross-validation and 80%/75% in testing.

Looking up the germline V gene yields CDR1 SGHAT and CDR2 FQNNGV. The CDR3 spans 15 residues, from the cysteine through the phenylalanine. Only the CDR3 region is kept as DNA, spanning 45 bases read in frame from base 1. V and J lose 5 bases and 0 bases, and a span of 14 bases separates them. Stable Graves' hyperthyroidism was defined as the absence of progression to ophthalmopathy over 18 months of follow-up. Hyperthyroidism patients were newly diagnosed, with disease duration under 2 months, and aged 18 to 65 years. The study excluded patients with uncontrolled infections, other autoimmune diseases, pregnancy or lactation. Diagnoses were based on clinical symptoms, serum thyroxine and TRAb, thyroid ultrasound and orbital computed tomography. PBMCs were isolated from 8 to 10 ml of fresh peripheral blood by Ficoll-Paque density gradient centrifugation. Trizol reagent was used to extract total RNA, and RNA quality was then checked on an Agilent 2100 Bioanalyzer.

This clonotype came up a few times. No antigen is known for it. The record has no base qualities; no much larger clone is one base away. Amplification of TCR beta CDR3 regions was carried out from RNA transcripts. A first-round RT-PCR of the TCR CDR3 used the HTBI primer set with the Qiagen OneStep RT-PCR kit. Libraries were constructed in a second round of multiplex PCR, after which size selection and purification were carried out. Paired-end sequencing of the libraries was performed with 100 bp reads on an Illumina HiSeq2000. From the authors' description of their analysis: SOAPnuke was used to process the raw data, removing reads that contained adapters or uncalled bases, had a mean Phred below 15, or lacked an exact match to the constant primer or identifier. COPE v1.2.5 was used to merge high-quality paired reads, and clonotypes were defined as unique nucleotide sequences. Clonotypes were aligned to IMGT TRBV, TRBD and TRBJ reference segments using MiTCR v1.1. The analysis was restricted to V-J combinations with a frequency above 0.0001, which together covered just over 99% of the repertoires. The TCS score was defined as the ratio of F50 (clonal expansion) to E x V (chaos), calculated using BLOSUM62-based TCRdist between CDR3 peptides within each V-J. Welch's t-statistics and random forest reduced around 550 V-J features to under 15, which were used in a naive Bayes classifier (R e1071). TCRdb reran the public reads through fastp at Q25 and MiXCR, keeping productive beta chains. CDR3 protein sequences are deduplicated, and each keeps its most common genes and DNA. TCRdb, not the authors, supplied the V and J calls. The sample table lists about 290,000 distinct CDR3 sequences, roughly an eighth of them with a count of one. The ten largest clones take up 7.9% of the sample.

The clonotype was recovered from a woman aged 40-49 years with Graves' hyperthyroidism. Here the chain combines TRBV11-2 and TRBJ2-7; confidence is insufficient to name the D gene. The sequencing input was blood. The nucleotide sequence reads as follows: TGTGCCAGCAGCCCATTTCTAGGGCTCTCCTACGAGCAGTACTTC. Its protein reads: CASSPFLGLSYEQYF.